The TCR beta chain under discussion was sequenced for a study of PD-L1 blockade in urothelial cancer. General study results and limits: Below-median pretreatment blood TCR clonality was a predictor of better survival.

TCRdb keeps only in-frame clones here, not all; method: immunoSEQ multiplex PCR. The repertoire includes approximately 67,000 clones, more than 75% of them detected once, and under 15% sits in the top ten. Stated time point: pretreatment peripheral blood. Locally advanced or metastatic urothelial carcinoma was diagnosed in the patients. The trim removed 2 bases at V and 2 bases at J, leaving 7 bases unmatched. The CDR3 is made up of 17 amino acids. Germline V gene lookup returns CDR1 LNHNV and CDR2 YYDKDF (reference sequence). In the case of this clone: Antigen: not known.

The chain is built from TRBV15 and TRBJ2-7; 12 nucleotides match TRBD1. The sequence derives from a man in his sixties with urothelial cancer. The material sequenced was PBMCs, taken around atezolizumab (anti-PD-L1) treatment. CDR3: CATSRSPGTGGTYEQYF. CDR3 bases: TGTGCCACCAGCAGATCCCCGGGGACAGGGGGCACCTACGAGCAGTACTTC.